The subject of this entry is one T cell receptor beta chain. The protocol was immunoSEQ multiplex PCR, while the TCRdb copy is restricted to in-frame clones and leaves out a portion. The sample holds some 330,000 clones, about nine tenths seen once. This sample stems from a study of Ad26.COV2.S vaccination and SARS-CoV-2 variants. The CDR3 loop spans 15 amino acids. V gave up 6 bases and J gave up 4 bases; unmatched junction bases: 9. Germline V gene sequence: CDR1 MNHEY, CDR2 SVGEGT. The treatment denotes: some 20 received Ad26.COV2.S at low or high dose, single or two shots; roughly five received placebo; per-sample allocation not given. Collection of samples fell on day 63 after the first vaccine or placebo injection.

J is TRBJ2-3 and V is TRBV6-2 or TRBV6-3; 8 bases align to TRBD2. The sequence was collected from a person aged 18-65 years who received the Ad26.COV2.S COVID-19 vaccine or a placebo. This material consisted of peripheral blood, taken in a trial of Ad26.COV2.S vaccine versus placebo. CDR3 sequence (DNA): TGTGCCAGCAGCCTTGGGGGACTAGAGGCAGATACGCAGTATTTT. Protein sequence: CASSLGGLEADTQYF.